Below, 26 T cell receptor beta chains from the same sample are listed, as sequenced in a study of spatial heterogeneity in lung cancer. The time point denotes: sample taken at primary tumor resection. Sequencing covered unsorted whole RNA taken from tumor, nontumor lung or frozen PBMC. TCRdb reprocessed the 5' RACE reads via MiXCR and lists one record per CDR3 protein. This sample has some 47,000 distinct CDR3 sequences, with 6.5% to 8% found just once. The material was PBMCs, obtained at surgery. All receptors come from a female donor with early-stage non-small cell lung cancer.

This clonotype turned up a few times. The rearrangement uses TRBV6-5 and TRBJ2-1; TRBD1 aligns across 9 bases. The length of the CDR3 is 17 residues. Trimming removed 3 bases from V and 7 bases from J; junction bases left unmatched: 13. The germline V gene has CDR1 MNHEY and CDR2 SVGAGI. CDR3 in amino acids: CASSYRPGQGPGNEQFF. CDR3 DNA sequence: TGTGCCAGCAGTTATAGACCGGGACAGGGACCAGGGAATGAGCAGTTCTTC.

This clonotype occurred a few times. This chain joins TRBV5-3 and TRBJ2-7, with TRBD1 as a possible D gene (6 bases). TRBV5-3 falls under the ORF class, with uncertain function. The CDR3 extends over 13 amino acids. Trimming cost V 1 base and J 6 bases, with 11 bases left between them. The CDR3 protein is CARSLTGISEQYF. Written as DNA, the CDR3 is TGTGCCAGAAGCTTGACAGGGATAAGCGAGCAGTACTTC.

On this clonotype itself: Likely a read error: the CDR3 ends without its conserved phenylalanine or tryptophan. V and J are TRBV7-2 and TRBJ1-6, with D uncertain. This CDR3 has 12 residues. Trimming left V 5 bases short and J 10 bases short, with 9 bases between. The germline gives CDR1 SGHTA, CDR2 FQGNSA. The CDR3 spells CASSKFGSPLHL. In DNA form, the CDR3 reads TGTGCCAGCAGCAAGTTTGGCTCACCCCTCCACCTT.

This clonotype was detected a few times. This rearrangement joins TRBV5-1 to TRBJ2-5; D remains unclear. The germline CDR1 and CDR2 sequences are SGHRS and YFSETQ. This CDR3 is built from 13 residues. Trimming left V 0 bases short and J 0 bases short, with 3 bases between. CDR3 nucleotide sequence: TGCGCCAGCAGCTTGGGTTACCAAGAGACCCAGTACTTC. Its translation: CASSLGYQETQYF. The full variable domain, its missing parts supplied by reference TRBV5-1 and TRBJ2-5, is KAGVTQTPRYLIKTRGQQVTLSCSPISGHRSVSWYQQTPGQGLQFLFEYFSETQRNKGNFPGRFSGRQFSNSRSEMNVSTLELGDSALYLCASSLGYQETQYFGPGTRLLVL.

This clonotype was counted many times. This chain joins TRBV7-2 and TRBJ2-3; TRBD2 matches at 13 bases. This CDR3 has 17 amino acids. Germline-derived CDR1 and CDR2 are SGHTA and FQGNSA. With 4 bases clipped from V and 2 bases from J, the junction kept 6 bases outside the gene matches. The chain's CDR3 is CASSSRTSGGFTDTQYF. CDR3 sequence (DNA): TGTGCCAGCAGCTCCAGGACTAGCGGGGGATTCACAGATACGCAGTATTTT.

Concerning this clonotype: A read error may explain this, as a much larger clone is one base away. The chain combines TRBV12-3 or TRBV12-4 with TRBJ2-3; D is undetermined. CDR3 length: 13 amino acids. The CDR3 region is CANSSFPTDTQYF. The CDR3 bases are TGTGCCAACAGTTCGTTCCCCACAGATACGCAGTATTTT.

This clonotype occurred many times. The CDR3 here is CASSEGLAGGGTDTQYF. The CDR3 bases are TGTGCCAGCAGCGAGGGACTAGCGGGGGGCGGCACAGATACGCAGTATTTT. The chain recombines TRBV7-2 with TRBJ2-3; 15 bases match TRBD2. Trimming cost V 5 bases and J 1 base; bases outside gene matches: 4. Germline V gives CDR1 SGHTA, CDR2 FQGNSA. The length of the CDR3 is 17 residues. Based on the CDR3 plus reference TRBV7-2 and TRBJ2-3, the full variable domain is GAGVSQSPSNKVTEKGKDVELRCDPISGHTALYWYRQSLGQGLEFLIYFQGNSAPDKSGLPSDRFSAERTGGSVSTLTIQRTQQEDSAVYLCASSEGLAGGGTDTQYFGPGTRLTVL.

The rearrangement links TRBV5-1 to TRBJ1-5; D is unresolved. Per germline, CDR1 SGHRS and CDR2 YFSETQ. V was trimmed by 6 bases and J by 11 bases, leaving 15 bases between them. This CDR3 comprises 12 residues. CDR3 protein: CASKGKALAQHF. In DNA form, the CDR3 reads TGCGCCAGCAAGGGTAAGGCCCTGGCCCAGCATTTT.

This clonotype was detected only a few times. This rearrangement joins TRBV7-8 to TRBJ1-1, with unresolved D. This CDR3 has 15 residues. Trimming pared 1 base from V and 1 base from J, leaving 10 bases between. Germline assignment: CDR1 SGHVS and CDR2 FQNEAQ. The CDR3 DNA is TGTGCCAGCAGCTTAGACGGCACCACGAACACTGAAGCTTTCTTT. It codes for CASSLDGTTNTEAFF.

In this sample, this clonotype turned up a few times. The V gene is TRBV12-3 or TRBV12-4, the J gene TRBJ1-2; tentatively, D is TRBD1 (5 bases). Trimming removed 6 bases from V and 4 bases from J, with 12 bases in between. The CDR3 runs to 13 residues. CDR3 region: CASSRRDGYGYTF. Here the CDR3 DNA reads TGTGCCAGCAGCCGACGGGACGGCTATGGCTACACCTTC.

CDR3 nucleotide sequence: TGTGCCAGCAGCTTAGTCGAGGCTTTTGGCTACACCTTC. Its protein is CASSLVEAFGYTF. V gene TRBV7-2 combines with J gene TRBJ1-2; D is unresolved. Germline values: CDR1 SGHTA, CDR2 FQGNSA. The ends were cut back, 1 base at V and 7 bases at J, with 10 bases in the middle. The CDR3 runs 13 residues.

The J gene is TRBJ2-5, the V gene TRBV30; D is undetermined. Germline CDR1 is GTSNPN and CDR2 is SVGIG (reference sequence). This CDR3 has 13 residues. Trimming pared 2 bases from V and 4 bases from J, leaving 11 bases between. CDR3 nucleotides: TGTGCCTGGAGTAATGACGATCCAGAGACCCAGTACTTC. This gives the protein CAWSNDDPETQYF.

This clonotype has more than one count but fewer than ten. The rearrangement uses TRBV12-3 or TRBV12-4 and TRBJ1-5; maybe TRBD1 (5 bases). V was clipped by 8 bases and J by 1 base, with 15 bases between them. The CDR3 runs to 15 residues. The CDR3 here is CASQGGAGSNQPQHF. CDR3 sequence (DNA): TGTGCCAGCCAGGGAGGGGCTGGGAGCAATCAGCCCCAGCATTTT.

This clonotype showed up many times. The chain carries TRBV6-4 and TRBJ2-5; D not resolved. V lost 8 bases to trimming and J lost 5 bases, with 3 bases between them. Per the germline V gene, CDR1 is MRHNA and CDR2 is SNTAGT. This CDR3 spans 9 amino acids. CDR3 DNA: TGTGCCAGCCCGGAGACCCAGTACTTC. Encoded protein: CASPETQYF.

The chain has TRBV5-1 and TRBJ2-5; no clear D. This CDR3 has 13 residues. V lost 0 bases and J lost 4, with 7 bases in between. Germline V CDR1 and CDR2: SGHRS, YFSETQ. The CDR3 protein is CASSLDGLETQYF. In DNA, the CDR3 is TGCGCCAGCAGCTTGGACGGGTTAGAGACCCAGTACTTC.

This clonotype was recorded a few times. The chain couples TRBV7-2 to TRBJ2-2; perhaps TRBD2 as D (5 bases). CDR3 length: 14 residues. Germline loops: CDR1 SGHTA, CDR2 FQGNSA. With 2 bases removed from V and 3 bases from J, the gap between germline ends came to 7 bases. CDR3 amino acids: CASSLSRDTGELFF. CDR3 DNA sequence: TGTGCCAGCAGCTTATCGAGGGACACCGGGGAGCTGTTTTTT.

The chain is built from TRBV9 and TRBJ1-1; D possibly corresponds to TRBD1 (5 bases). Germline V CDR1 and CDR2: SGDLS, YYNGEE. V gave up 0 bases and J gave up 6 bases, with 21 bases separating them. The CDR3 runs to 17 residues. Written as DNA, the CDR3 is TGTGCCAGCAGCGTAGATGTTATTGGGCAGGGTATCCCTGAAGCTTTCTTT. As protein: CASSVDVIGQGIPEAFF.

The sample holds many counts of this clonotype. The CDR3 DNA sequence: TGTGCCAGCAGTTATCGGGGGGGCCATCGGGAGCAGTTCTTC. This translates into CASSYRGGHREQFF. The V call is TRBV6-2 or TRBV6-3, the J call TRBJ2-1; TRBD2 matches 8 bases. The ends lost 3 bases at V and 10 bases at J; junction bases unmatched: 8. Germline assignment: CDR1 MNHEY and CDR2 SVGEGT. The CDR3 totals 14 residues.

This clonotype was seen at least ten times. The chain carries TRBV27 and TRBJ1-2; 9 positions agree with TRBD1. Germline V CDR1 and CDR2: MNHEY, SMNVEV (reference sequence). The length of the CDR3 is 12 residues. Germline trimming cut 5 bases from V and 13 bases from J; bases unmatched to any gene: 8. CDR3 in amino acids: CASSAGQGPTTF. The CDR3 DNA is TGTGCCAGCAGTGCGGGACAGGGCCCGACCACCTTC.

This clonotype was counted ten times or more. The chain carries TRBV10-3 and TRBJ2-5, with a tentative D call TRBD1 (6 bases). This CDR3 region has 11 residues. Germline V gene sequence: CDR1 ENHRY, CDR2 SYGVKD. V was pared by 8 bases and J by 5 bases, with 9 bases between. CDR3 coding DNA: TGTGCCATCGGGGGCGTGGAGACCCAGTACTTC. It encodes CAIGGVETQYF.

This clonotype has only a few counts. The rearrangement joins TRBV28 to TRBJ2-7; a weak D match, TRBD2 (7 bases). This CDR3 is built from 13 residues. Deletions cut 5 bases from V and 5 bases from J, with 13 bases between. Per the germline V gene, CDR1 is MDHEN and CDR2 is SYDVKM. CDR3 protein: CASSLPGGHEQYF. The DNA of the CDR3 is TGTGCCAGCAGTCTCCCGGGGGGCCACGAGCAGTACTTC.

This clonotype was recorded a few times. The V and J genes are TRBV5-1 and TRBJ2-1; D unresolved. Germline V CDR1 and CDR2: SGHRS, YFSETQ. The CDR3 loop spans 14 amino acids. V was pared by 0 bases and J by 3 bases, with 7 bases between. The CDR3 region is CASSLVENYNEQFF. In nucleotides, the CDR3 is TGCGCCAGCAGCTTGGTTGAGAACTACAATGAGCAGTTCTTC.

This clonotype was counted at least ten times. The genes are TRBV6-2 or TRBV6-3 and TRBJ2-7; D may be TRBD1 or TRBD2 (6 bases each). The germline gives CDR1 MNHEY, CDR2 SVGEGT. The V end lost 7 bases, the J end lost 4 bases, and 11 bases lay between the germline ends. The CDR3 extends over 12 amino acids. The CDR3 spells CASNGGPYEQYF. As DNA, the CDR3 is TGTGCCAGCAACGGGGGCCCATACGAGCAGTACTTC.

Note on this clonotype: At one boundary the junction diverges from the germline segment, which might be a read error. This sequence joins TRBV6-2 or TRBV6-3 and TRBJ2-7; TRBD2 agrees at 8 bases. The germline V gene has CDR1 MNHEY and CDR2 SVGEGT. The CDR3 contains 14 residues. CDR3: CGSSPSGGWYEQYF. The CDR3 DNA reads TGTGGCAGCAGCCCCAGCGGGGGTTGGTACGAGCAGTACTTC.

This clonotype was found a few times. V and J are TRBV4-3 and TRBJ1-6; D ambiguous. Deletions cut 4 bases from V and 2 bases from J, with 15 bases between. The CDR3 is 17 amino acids. Germline CDR1 LGHNA, CDR2 YSLEER. The CDR3 DNA sequence: TGCGCCAGCAGCCCTACCAGCGTGGGGACCTATAATTCACCCCTCCACTTT. Translating gives CASSPTSVGTYNSPLHF.

This clonotype was recorded many times. This sequence joins TRBV4-3 and TRBJ2-3; 8 bases are a match to TRBD2. Germline CDR1 is LGHNA and CDR2 is YSLEER. The CDR3 spans 19 residues. Losses at the gene ends were 4 bases for V and 1 base for J; bases not matched to a gene: 16. CDR3 loop: CASSRRFRRAGGGTDTQYF. The CDR3 DNA is TGCGCCAGCAGCCGACGATTTCGGCGGGCCGGGGGGGGCACAGATACGCAGTATTTT.